Below are 25 T cell receptor beta chains sequenced from a single sample in a study of blood T cell repertoires in COVID-19 (TCRdb year 2020). Libraries were prepared through the immunoSEQ multiplex PCR assay. What TCRdb holds here is the immuneACCESS table cut down to in-frame rearrangements. Part of the clones is not present; checked against another copy, under half of the missing clones reflect an unresolved V gene, and the others are unexplained. Present in this sample are about 280,000 clones, 90% of which were seen just once. Roughly 1.5% of the sample is held by the ten biggest clonotypes. Material: PBMCs or T cells enriched from blood (not recorded which). The receptor set was obtained from a woman younger than 35 with acute COVID-19.

The chain is built from TRBV11-2 and TRBJ2-7, with TRBD2 identical over 10 bases. Unmatched junction bases numbered 5, after V lost 0 bases and J lost 3 bases. The length of the CDR3 is 16 residues. The germline V gene has CDR1 SGHAT and CDR2 FQNNGV. In DNA, the CDR3 is TGTGCCAGCAGCTTAGAGACTAGCGGGCTGGACTACGAGCAGTACTTC. Translating it yields CASSLETSGLDYEQYF.

The chain joins TRBV19 to TRBJ1-5, with D possibly TRBD1 on 5 matching bases. The CDR3 has 16 amino acids. Trimming took 4 bases from V and 4 from J, leaving 17 bases between them. Germline CDR1 reads LNHDA; CDR2 reads SQIVND (reference sequence). In DNA, the CDR3 is TGTGCCAGTAGTAGAATCCTCCAGGGCAGGAATCAGCCCCAGCATTTT. This gives the protein CASSRILQGRNQPQHF.

The chain uses TRBV30 and TRBJ2-7; 13 bases align to TRBD2. The CDR3 is 19 amino acids. The V segment lost 1 base and the J segment 6 bases; nucleotides outside the gene matches: 18. The germline CDR1 and CDR2 sequences are GTSNPN and SVGIG (reference sequence). In DNA, the CDR3 is TGTGCCTGGAGTGGAGGGTGGACTAGCGGGAGAGGTACCATGGGCGAGCAGTACTTC. This translates into CAWSGGWTSGRGTMGEQYF.

This clone was seen once. The chain joins TRBV6-2 or TRBV6-3 to TRBJ2-5; no clear D. The CDR3 spans 14 residues. V lost 2 bases to trimming and J lost 5 bases, with 12 bases between them. Germline loops: CDR1 MNHEY, CDR2 SVGEGT. The CDR3 DNA is TGTGCCAGCAGTTACGTTAGCCCAACGGAGACCCAGTACTTC. Protein: CASSYVSPTETQYF.

This sequence joins TRBV11-2 and TRBJ2-1; 11 bases are a match to TRBD2. V lost 4 bases and J lost 7; bases outside the gene matches: 9. Per the germline V gene, CDR1 is SGHAT and CDR2 is FQNNGV. The CDR3 is 16 residues long. The CDR3 loop is CASSSLAGGGANEQFF. The DNA for the CDR3 is TGTGCCAGCAGCTCCTTAGCGGGAGGGGGGGCGAATGAGCAGTTCTTC.

This clone was observed a single time. The gene calls are TRBV18 and TRBJ1-1; D is perhaps TRBD1 (6 bases). Germline lookup yields CDR1 KGHSH and CDR2 LQKENI. CDR3 length: 16 amino acids. Between the trimmed V and J ends, which lost 6 bases and 7 bases, there was a span of 24 bases. CDR3 bases: TGTGCCAGCTCCCAAGTTCGGTCACAGGGAACCGGTGAAGCTTTCTTT. Its translation is CASSQVRSQGTGEAFF.

This clone was seen more than once but under ten times. This CDR3 reads CASSRTGTPSYNEQFF. The DNA of the CDR3 is TGTGCCAGCAGCAGGACCGGGACTCCTTCCTACAATGAGCAGTTCTTC. The chain uses TRBV7-2 and TRBJ2-1; D perhaps matches TRBD2 (6 bases). There are 16 residues in the CDR3. V dropped 5 bases and J dropped 1 base, with 15 bases sitting between them. The germline CDR1 and CDR2 sequences are SGHTA and FQGNSA.

V is TRBV6-6 and J is TRBJ2-3, with TRBD2 matching 7 bases. Germline V CDR1 and CDR2: MNHNY, SVGAGI (reference sequence). This CDR3 comprises 15 residues. Germline trimming cut 4 bases from V and 3 bases from J; bases unmatched to any gene: 7. This CDR3 is CASSWESGITDTQYF. The CDR3 DNA reads TGTGCCAGCAGTTGGGAGAGCGGGATTACAGATACGCAGTATTTT.

The chain recombines TRBV6-5 with TRBJ1-1, with 8 bases identical to TRBD1. Germline CDR1 and CDR2: MNHEY and SVGAGI. Trimming took 8 bases from V and 1 from J; bases not matched to a gene: 9. There are 15 residues in the CDR3. The CDR3 nucleotides read TGTGCCAGCCCGGGACAGGCCTGGGGGAACACTGAAGCTTTCTTT. It is translated as CASPGQAWGNTEAFF.

On this clone itself: A much larger clone is a single base away; this may be a read error. Additional DNA sequences in this sample encode the identical CDR3. This chain links TRBV28 with TRBJ2-1, with 8 bases aligning to TRBD2. The CDR3 covers 14 residues. The V gene's germline CDR1 is MDHEN and CDR2 SYDVKM. V lost 2 bases, J lost 5 bases, and 2 bases stayed unmatched. The CDR3 nucleotides read TGTGCCAGCAGTTTAACGGGAGGGGACAATGAGCAGTTCTTC. Amino acid sequence: CASSLTGGDNEQFF.

The rearrangement links TRBV7-2 to TRBJ2-1; TRBD2 agrees at 12 bases. Germline-derived CDR1 and CDR2 are SGHTA and FQGNSA. The CDR3 loop spans 14 amino acids. Trimming removed 6 bases from V and 8 bases from J; junction bases left unmatched: 5. The DNA for the CDR3 is TGTGCCAGCAGTTTACTAGCGGGAGGCTATGAGCAGTTCTTC. Encoded protein: CASSLLAGGYEQFF. Based on the CDR3 plus reference TRBV7-2 and TRBJ2-1, the full variable domain is GAGVSQSPSNKVTEKGKDVELRCDPISGHTALYWYRQSLGQGLEFLIYFQGNSAPDKSGLPSDRFSAERTGGSVSTLTIQRTQQEDSAVYLCASSLLAGGYEQFFGPGTRLTVL.

The chain employs TRBV19 and TRBJ2-3, with a possible D match to TRBD2 (6 bases). The CDR3 covers 15 residues. The V and J ends lost 5 bases and 4 bases respectively, with 16 bases between them. Per the germline V gene, CDR1 is LNHDA and CDR2 is SQIVND (reference sequence). CDR3 nucleotide sequence: TGTGCCAGTAGTCCACTAGCACAGGTAGCAGATACGCAGTATTTT. This sequence encodes CASSPLAQVADTQYF.

This sequence joins TRBV7-8 and TRBJ1-2; 8 nucleotides match TRBD1. CDR3 length: 14 residues. Germline V lookup: CDR1 SGHVS, CDR2 FQNEAQ. V was pared by 5 bases and J by 3 bases, with 5 bases of the junction left unmatched. The CDR3 coding sequence is TGTGCCAGCAGCCCCGGACAGGGAGACTATGGCTACACCTTC. It codes for CASSPGQGDYGYTF.

The chain combines TRBV30 with TRBJ1-2; D is unresolved. Germline-derived CDR1 and CDR2 are GTSNPN and SVGIG (reference sequence). Deletions cut 1 base from V and 5 bases from J, with 8 bases between. The CDR3 consists of 12 residues. CDR3 sequence reads: CAWSAGSYGYTF. The CDR3 coding sequence is TGTGCCTGGAGTGCGGGAAGTTATGGCTACACCTTC. Variable domain in full (rest from reference TRBV30 and TRBJ1-2): SQTIHQWPATLVQPVGSPLSLECTVEGTSNPNLYWYRQAAGRGLQLLFYSVGIGQISSEVPQNLSASRPQDRQFILSSKKLLLSDSGFYLCAWSAGSYGYTFGSGTRLTVV.

The V call is TRBV4-2, the J call TRBJ2-7; no clear D gene. The CDR3 has 14 residues. The germline V and J ends were trimmed by 1 base and 0 bases, with 7 bases remaining between them. Germline lookup yields CDR1 LGHNA and CDR2 YNFKEQ. The DNA of the CDR3 is TGTGCCAGCAGCCAAGTTCAGGACTCCTACGAGCAGTACTTC. Translated, it gives CASSQVQDSYEQYF.

The chain uses TRBV3-1 (or the pseudogene TRBV3-2) and TRBJ2-7, with 14 bases identical to TRBD2. V shed 3 bases and J 0 bases; nucleotides not matched to a gene: 7. Germline loops: CDR1 LGHDT, CDR2 YNNKEL (reference sequence). CDR3 size: 18 residues. CDR3: CASSQVQGTSGSSYEQYF. The CDR3 DNA reads TGTGCCAGCAGCCAGGTCCAGGGGACTAGCGGGAGCTCCTACGAGCAGTACTTC.

This clone was observed a single time. This chain links TRBV6-5 with TRBJ1-2; D ambiguous. Looked up from germline, CDR1 is MNHEY and CDR2 is SVGAGI. The CDR3 is made up of 13 amino acids. The ends were cut back, 5 bases at V and 4 bases at J, with 11 bases in the middle. The CDR3 spells CASSPGSTYGYTF. CDR3 bases: TGTGCCAGCAGTCCCGGTTCCACCTATGGCTACACCTTC.

This clone was seen a few times. The J gene is TRBJ1-1, the V gene TRBV4-3, with 10 bases lining up with TRBD1. Trimming took 6 bases from V and 1 from J; bases not matched to a gene: 14. CDR1 LGHNA and CDR2 YSLEER come from the germline V gene. The CDR3 is 18 amino acids. CDR3 residues: CASRRNFRDRGRNTEAFF. The CDR3 DNA is TGCGCCAGCAGGCGGAACTTCCGGGACAGGGGCCGGAACACTGAAGCTTTCTTT.

The J gene is TRBJ2-3, the V gene TRBV5-1; maybe TRBD2 (6 bases). This CDR3 is built from 13 residues. The V gene lost 1 base and the J gene lost 7 bases, with 10 bases spanning the gap. Germline V CDR1 and CDR2: SGHRS, YFSETQ. CDR3 nucleotides: TGCGCCAGCAGCTTGACGGACTACTATACGCAGTATTTT. Translated: CASSLTDYYTQYF.

The gene calls are TRBV27 and TRBJ2-3; 8 bases agree with TRBD2. V lost 5 bases, J lost 5 bases, and 6 bases stayed unmatched. Germline-derived CDR1 and CDR2 are MNHEY and SMNVEV (reference sequence). The CDR3 extends over 14 amino acids. DNA of the CDR3: TGTGCCAGCAGTAGGAGCGGGAGATTAGATACGCAGTATTTT. Translated: CASSRSGRLDTQYF.

V and J are TRBV4-3 and TRBJ1-4; a weak D match, TRBD1 (5 bases). CDR1 LGHNA and CDR2 YSLEER come from the germline V gene. CDR3 length: 15 residues. Trimming left V 4 bases short and J 0 bases short, with 9 bases between. CDR3 protein: CASSPDRATNEKLFF. The CDR3 nucleotides read TGCGCCAGCAGCCCCGACAGAGCAACTAATGAAAAACTGTTTTTT.

The chain links TRBV11-2 to TRBJ2-5, with D possibly being TRBD1 (5 bases). Germline V lookup: CDR1 SGHAT, CDR2 FQNNGV. The CDR3 runs 14 residues. Trimming pared 4 bases from V and 3 bases from J, leaving 12 bases between. The DNA for the CDR3 is TGTGCCAGCAGCTCCCAGGGCAGGGAAGAGACCCAGTACTTC. Its translation: CASSSQGREETQYF.

The chain couples TRBV10-1 to TRBJ2-7; 7 nucleotides line up with TRBD2. The trim removed 6 bases at V and 3 bases at J, leaving 11 bases unmatched. CDR1 WNHNN and CDR2 SYGVQD come from the germline V gene (reference sequence). This CDR3 is 15 amino acids long. The CDR3 DNA follows: TGCGCCAGCAGCATGGTAGGGCGGGAGATCTACGAGCAGTACTTC. Amino acids: CASSMVGREIYEQYF.

This rearrangement joins TRBV2 to TRBJ2-3; TRBD1 matches at 8 bases. The CDR3 runs 19 residues. V trimming: 7 bases; J trimming: 1 base; junction bases outside the gene matches: 19. From germline, CDR1 is SNHLY and CDR2 FYNNEI. CDR3 sequence reads: CASTDLGDRRYKGTDTQYF. DNA for the CDR3: TGTGCCAGCACCGACTTGGGGGACAGGAGATATAAGGGCACAGATACGCAGTATTTT.

The chain carries TRBV29-1 and TRBJ1-2; D remains ambiguous. Trimming left V 1 base short and J 4 bases short, with 19 bases between. Germline CDR1 and CDR2: SQVTM and ANQGSEA. The CDR3 is 16 amino acids. The chain's CDR3 is CSVEVSGLPGSYGYTF. The CDR3 region has the DNA TGCAGCGTTGAAGTAAGCGGTCTACCTGGGAGCTATGGCTACACCTTC.